Following are 3 T cell receptor beta chains from one sample sequenced in a study of early T cells in non-severe SARS-CoV-2 infection. MiXCR was run by TCRdb on the 5' RACE reads, yielding one entry per CDR3 protein. The sample lists tens of thousands of distinct CDR3 sequences, around 16% occurring once. The sample was whole blood, taken at baseline. Receptors originate from an adult who was a healthcare worker with PCR-confirmed SARS-CoV-2 infection or an uninfected control (not recorded which).

This clonotype has more than one count but fewer than ten. J is TRBJ2-3 and V is TRBV24-1; D is possibly TRBD1 (6 bases). Germline assignment: CDR1 KGHDR and CDR2 SFDVKD. This CDR3 is built from 13 residues. V was pared by 10 bases and J by 0 bases, with 10 bases between. CDR3 loop: CATRDTSTDTQYF. The CDR3 nucleotides read TGTGCCACTCGGGACACTAGCACAGATACGCAGTATTTT.

The chain has TRBV27 and TRBJ2-3; 8 nucleotides align to TRBD2. Germline V lookup: CDR1 MNHEY, CDR2 SMNVEV (reference sequence). J was trimmed by 1 base and V by 9 bases; bases with no gene match: 6. The CDR3 loop spans 14 amino acids. CDR3 sequence (DNA): TGTGCCAGTCATAGCGGGACTCGCACAGATACGCAGTATTTT. The encoded protein is CASHSGTRTDTQYF.

This clonotype has just a few counts. V is TRBV5-1 and J is TRBJ1-2; D not resolved. CDR3 length: 14 residues. Looked up from germline, CDR1 is SGHRS and CDR2 is YFSETQ. V was pared by 4 bases and J by 0 bases, with 10 bases between. Here the CDR3 DNA reads TGCGCCAGCAGCCCGGCCACCTCTAACTATGGCTACACCTTC. Translating gives CASSPATSNYGYTF.